This T cell receptor (beta chain) was identified in a study of a mutant IDH1 vaccine in newly diagnosed glioma. The assay was immunoSEQ multiplex PCR, and TCRdb's table has in-frame clones only and misses some. Counted here are tens of thousands of clones, roughly 91% occurring once; the ten biggest clones make up 4.5% to 6%. A remark on this clone: The antigen remains unidentified.

V lost 4 bases, J lost 3 bases, and 15 bases lay in between. The CDR3 is made up of 14 amino acids. Germline-derived CDR1 and CDR2 are SQVTM and ANQGSEA. Time point meaning: week 11, during vaccination. A single vaccine dose contained 300 ug of mutant IDH1 20-mer peptide, and topical imiquimod was used with it. The chain carries TRBV29-1 and TRBJ1-2, with D possibly TRBD1 on 5 matching bases. The source was PBMCs, collected from a glioma patient whose treatment included an IDH1 peptide vaccine. The receptor was derived from a woman aged 40 to 50 with glioma. CDR3 protein: CSVGGAGSHYGYTF. DNA for the CDR3: TGCAGCGTTGGCGGGGCCGGGTCTCACTATGGCTACACCTTC.